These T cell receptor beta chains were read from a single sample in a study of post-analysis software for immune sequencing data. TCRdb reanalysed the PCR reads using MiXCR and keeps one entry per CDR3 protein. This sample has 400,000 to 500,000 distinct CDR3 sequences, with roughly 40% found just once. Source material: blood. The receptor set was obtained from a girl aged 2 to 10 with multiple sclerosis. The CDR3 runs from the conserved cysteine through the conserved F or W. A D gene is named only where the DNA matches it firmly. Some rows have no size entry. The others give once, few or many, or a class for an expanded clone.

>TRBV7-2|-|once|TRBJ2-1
TGTGCCAGCAGCCCACCCGGGGCCACTAGCAGTCATGAGCAGTTCTTC
CASSPPGATSSHEQFF
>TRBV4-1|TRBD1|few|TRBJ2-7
TGCGCCAGCAGCCAGGGACAGCCCTACGAGCAGTACTTC
CASSQGQPYEQYF
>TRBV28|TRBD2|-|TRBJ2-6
TGTGCCAGCAGCCCCTCTAGCGGGACCCCCTCTGGGGCCAACGTCCTGACTTTC
CASSPSSGTPSGANVLTF
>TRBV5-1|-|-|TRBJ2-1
TGCGCCAGCAGCTTGTTAACAGCGAACAATGAGCAGTTCTTC
CASSLLTANNEQFF
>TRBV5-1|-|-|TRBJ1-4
TGCGCCAGCAGCTTGGGAATTACAGGGCCTAATGAAAAACTGTTATTT
CASSLGITGPNEKLLF
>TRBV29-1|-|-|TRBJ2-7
TGCAGCGTTGGGGATAACTCCTACGGGCAGTACTTC
CSVGDNSYGQYF
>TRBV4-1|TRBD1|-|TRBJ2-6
TGCGCCAGCAGCCCGGGACAGGGGACTGGGGCCAACGTCCTGACTTTC
CASSPGQGTGANVLTF
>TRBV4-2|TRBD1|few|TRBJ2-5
TGTGCCAGCAGCCATGACGCAGGGGGCGCAGGGGAGACCCAGTACTTC
CASSHDAGGAGETQYF
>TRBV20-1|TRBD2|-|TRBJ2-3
TGCAGTACTAGAGGACTAGCGGGAAATACGCAGTATTTT
CSTRGLAGNTQYF
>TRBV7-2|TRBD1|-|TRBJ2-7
TGTGCCAGCAGCCACAGGACCGGGACAGGGTTATACGAGCAGTACTTC
CASSHRTGTGLYEQYF
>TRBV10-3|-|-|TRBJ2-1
TGTGCCATCAGTGAGTCAGGAGCCGTCTCCGACAATGAGCAGTTCTTC
CAISESGAVSDNEQFF
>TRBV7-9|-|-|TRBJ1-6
TGTGCCAGCAGCCCAGCGGGGTCCCGGAATAATTCACCCCTCCACTTT
CASSPAGSRNNSPLHF
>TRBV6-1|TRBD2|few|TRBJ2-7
TGTGCCAGCAGTCCCAATGGACCGGGACTAGCAACCTACGAGCAGTACTTC
CASSPNGPGLATYEQYF
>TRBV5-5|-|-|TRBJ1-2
TGTGCCAGCAGCTTGGAGGGAAATAACTATGGCTACACCTTC
CASSLEGNNYGYTF
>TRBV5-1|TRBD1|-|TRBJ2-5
TGCGCCAGCAGCTTCCCCGGGACAGGGGGCGAGACCCAGTACTTC
CASSFPGTGGETQYF
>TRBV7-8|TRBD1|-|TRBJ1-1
TGTGCCAGCAGCCCCATACGACAGGGAGGCACTGAAGCTTTCTTT
CASSPIRQGGTEAFF
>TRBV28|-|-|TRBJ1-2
TGTGCCAGCAGTTCCAGGGAAAACTATGGCTACACCTTC
CASSSRENYGYTF
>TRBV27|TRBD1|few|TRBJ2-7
TGTGCCAGCAACCCGGGACAGGGGGCTTACGAGCAGTACTTC
CASNPGQGAYEQYF
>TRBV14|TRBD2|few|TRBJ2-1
TGTGCCAGCAGCCAAGAGCCAGCGGGGGGGCCATACAATGAGCAGTTCTTC
CASSQEPAGGPYNEQFF
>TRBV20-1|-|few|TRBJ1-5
TGCAGTGTTCCGGGACATCCGTCGAGGGGCAATCAGCCCCAGCATTTT
CSVPGHPSRGNQPQHF
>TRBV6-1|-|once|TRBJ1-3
TGTGCCAGCAGTGTTGCCGGAAACACCATATATTTT
CASSVAGNTIYF
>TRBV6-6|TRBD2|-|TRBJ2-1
TGTGCCAGCAGTCCGGGGGGGCCAATCCATGAGCAGTTCTTC
CASSPGGPIHEQFF
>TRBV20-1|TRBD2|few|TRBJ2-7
TGCAGTGCGCCGGGGCTAGCGGGGCTCCTTATCGAGCAGTACTTC
CSAPGLAGLLIEQYF
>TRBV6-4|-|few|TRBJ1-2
TGTGCCAGCAGTGGAGGTCGTGGCTACACCTTC
CASSGGRGYTF
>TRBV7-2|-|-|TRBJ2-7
TGTGCCAGCAGCTTAGGATCGGCCAGGGTCTTAATCGAGCAGTACTTC
CASSLGSARVLIEQYF
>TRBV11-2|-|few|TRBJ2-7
TGTGCCAGCAGCCCCTGGTCTAGCGTCGAGCAGTACTTC
CASSPWSSVEQYF